These 21 T cell receptor beta chains originate from one sample sequenced in a study of CD8 T cells in Susac syndrome. RNA was extracted with the RNeasy kit, and a quantity of about 0.45 to 1 ug was reverse transcribed using random hexamers. TCRdb reprocessed the immunoSEQ multiplex PCR reads with MiXCR, giving one entry per CDR3 protein. The sample has under 200,000 distinct CDR3 sequences; roughly 90% are singletons. Sample: CD4+ T cells from PBMCs. The receptors originated from a human donor with Susac syndrome.

J is TRBJ2-7 and V is TRBV5-1; possible D gene TRBD1, 5 bases. The CDR3 is 14 residues long. Trimming removed 1 base from V and 0 bases from J, with 8 bases in between. Germline CDR1 SGHRS, CDR2 YFSETQ. For the CDR3, the DNA is TGCGCCAGCAGCTTGTTGCAGGGCTCCTACGAGCAGTACTTC. It encodes CASSLLQGSYEQYF.

The gene calls are TRBV12-3 or TRBV12-4 and TRBJ1-1; D uncertain. V was pared by 1 base and J by 1 base, with 7 bases between. The CDR3 is made up of 14 amino acids. CDR3 sequence reads: CASSLGIPNTEAFF. Here the CDR3 DNA reads TGTGCCAGCAGTTTAGGGATTCCGAACACTGAAGCTTTCTTT.

The chain carries TRBV20-1 and TRBJ2-5; 12 bases are a match to TRBD2. V lost 2 bases to trimming and J lost 5 bases; unmatched junction nucleotides: 12. Looked up from germline, CDR1 is DFQATT and CDR2 is SNEGSKA (reference sequence). The CDR3 is made up of 17 amino acids. The CDR3 sequence: CSARPLAGGPGLETQYF. The CDR3 DNA sequence: TGCAGTGCTAGACCACTAGCGGGAGGCCCTGGGTTGGAGACCCAGTACTTC.

V is TRBV2 and J is TRBJ1-3, with 7 nucleotides matching TRBD1. The ends lost 8 bases at V and 4 bases at J; junction bases unmatched: 2. There are 12 residues in the CDR3. From germline, CDR1 is SNHLY and CDR2 FYNNEI. The CDR3 DNA reads TGTGCCAGCGGGGACAGAGGAAACACCATATATTTT. Translated: CASGDRGNTIYF.

DNA of the CDR3: TGTGCCAGCAGTGACTCAGGACTCGATACGCAGTATTTT. This gives the protein CASSDSGLDTQYF. This rearrangement joins TRBV6-4 to TRBJ2-3, with D perhaps TRBD2 (5 bases). The V gene's germline CDR1 is MRHNA and CDR2 SNTAGT. V was cut by 0 bases and J by 6 bases, with 7 bases left in between. CDR3 size: 13 residues.

The V and J genes are TRBV28 and TRBJ2-7; D might be TRBD2 (6 bases). Germline CDR1 and CDR2: MDHEN and SYDVKM. V lost 5 bases and J 5 bases, leaving 19 bases between the germline ends. The CDR3 runs 15 residues. The CDR3 DNA reads TGTGCCAGCAGTACCGTAAGGGGTAGCGGAGACGAGCAGTACTTC. Protein: CASSTVRGSGDEQYF.

This chain links TRBV29-1 with TRBJ2-7; D might be TRBD2 (5 bases). This CDR3 comprises 13 residues. V gave up 5 bases and J gave up 0 bases, with 11 bases separating them. Looked up from germline, CDR1 is SQVTM and CDR2 is ANQGSEA. The CDR3: CSVSRETSYEQYF. CDR3 DNA: TGCAGCGTTAGTAGGGAGACCTCCTACGAGCAGTACTTC.

This chain joins TRBV4-2 and TRBJ1-6, with TRBD1 identical over 7 bases. Germline V gene lookup returns CDR1 LGHNA and CDR2 YNFKEQ. The length of the CDR3 is 17 residues. V was pared by 7 bases and J by 5 bases, with 14 bases of the junction left unmatched. CDR3 amino acids: CASTNVRDSANNSPLHF. The CDR3 DNA reads as TGTGCCAGCACCAACGTCAGGGACAGTGCGAATAATTCACCCCTCCACTTT.

The rearrangement links TRBV5-1 to TRBJ2-7; D may be TRBD1 or TRBD2 (5 bases each). Trimming pared 4 bases from V and 1 base from J, leaving 12 bases between. The CDR3 runs 14 residues. Germline assignment: CDR1 SGHRS and CDR2 YFSETQ. This CDR3 reads CASSLGRTSYEQYF. CDR3 sequence (DNA): TGCGCCAGCAGCCTGGGACGGACTTCCTACGAGCAGTACTTC.

In the case of this clonotype: At one end the junction does not follow the germline gene, possibly because of a read error. The chain couples TRBV10-2 to TRBJ2-3, with D possibly TRBD2 on 5 matching bases. This CDR3 is built from 17 residues. The V gene's germline CDR1 is WSHSY and CDR2 SAAADI. The CDR3 coding sequence is TGCGCCAGCAGTGAGTCGAAGCGCTCGTCTAGCACAGATGCGCAGTATTTT. This codes for CASSESKRSSSTDAQYF.

The chain links TRBV20-1 to TRBJ2-4, with D possibly matching TRBD2 (5 bases). CDR3 length: 16 amino acids. From germline, CDR1 is DFQATT and CDR2 SNEGSKA (reference sequence). The V gene lost 0 bases and the J gene lost 4 bases, with 16 bases spanning the gap. CDR3 bases: TGCAGTGCTAGAGATCCGGCTAGAGGCGGGAAAAACATTCAGTACTTC. It is translated as CSARDPARGGKNIQYF.

Only one count was recorded for this clonotype. This chain links TRBV14 with TRBJ2-7; no clear D. This CDR3 region has 15 residues. The V gene's germline CDR1 is SGHDN and CDR2 FVKESK. V was clipped by 3 bases and J by 0 bases, with 12 bases between them. The CDR3 is CASSHRRGFSYEQYF. The DNA of the CDR3 is TGTGCCAGCAGCCACCGTCGCGGCTTCTCCTACGAGCAGTACTTC. The whole variable domain, remainder taken from reference TRBV14 and TRBJ2-7, is EAGVTQFPSHSVIEKGQTVTLRCDPISGHDNLYWYRRVMGKEIKFLLHFVKESKQDESGMPNNRFLAERTGGTYSTLKVQPAELEDSGVYFCASSHRRGFSYEQYFGPGTRLTVT.

The V and J genes are TRBV5-4 and TRBJ2-7, with D tentatively TRBD2 (5 bases). With 5 bases removed from V and 2 bases from J, the gap between germline ends came to 8 bases. Germline loops: CDR1 SGHNT, CDR2 YYREEE (reference sequence). The CDR3 spans 12 residues. DNA of the CDR3: TGTGCCAGCAGGGACGGGACCTACGAGCAGTACTTC. Its translation: CASRDGTYEQYF.

On this clonotype itself: The germline gene is not matched at one end of the junction; a read error may be the cause. Here the CDR3 reads CASSRDGQNHPQHF. As DNA, the CDR3 is TGTGCCAGCAGCCGTGACGGGCAGAATCACCCCCAGCATTTT. The chain uses TRBV3-1 and TRBJ1-5, with D unclear. The CDR3 has 14 residues. Germline loops: CDR1 LGHDT, CDR2 YNNKEL (reference sequence).

This rearrangement joins TRBV7-9 to TRBJ1-2, with D possibly being TRBD1 (5 bases). Looked up from germline, CDR1 is SEHNR and CDR2 is FQNEAQ (reference sequence). This CDR3 comprises 16 residues. The ends were cut back, 0 bases at V and 8 bases at J, with 19 bases in the middle. CDR3 bases: TGTGCCAGCAGCTTAGCTTCGGGGCAGCAAGGTGGGGGCTACACCTTC. The encoded protein is CASSLASGQQGGGYTF.

This clonotype was observed a single time. The V and J genes are TRBV20-1 and TRBJ2-1, with D possibly TRBD1 on 6 matching bases. This CDR3 spans 13 amino acids. Germline V lookup: CDR1 DFQATT, CDR2 SNEGSKA (reference sequence). Trimming removed 6 bases at V and 5 bases at J, with 14 bases between. CDR3 sequence: CSARKDRNNEQFF. DNA of the CDR3: TGCAGTGCCCGAAAGGACAGAAACAATGAGCAGTTCTTC.

This chain uses TRBV7-3 with TRBJ2-1; 9 bases fit TRBD2. Germline V gene lookup returns CDR1 SGHTA and CDR2 FQGTGA. The CDR3 contains 15 residues. Trimming at V came to 5 bases and at J to 9 bases, leaving 11 bases not matched to a gene. The CDR3 sequence is CASSPLSGGLVEQFF. As DNA, the CDR3 is TGTGCCAGCAGCCCCCTAAGCGGGGGGCTCGTTGAGCAGTTCTTC. Drawing the rest from reference TRBV7-3 and TRBJ2-1, the complete variable domain is GAGVSQTPSNKVTEKGKYVELRCDPISGHTALYWYRQSLGQGPEFLIYFQGTGAADDSGLPNDRFFAVRPEGSVSTLKIQRTERGDSAVYLCASSPLSGGLVEQFFGPGTRLTVL.

This chain links TRBV18 with TRBJ1-2, with 9 nucleotides matching TRBD1. V gave up 3 bases and J gave up 2 bases; unmatched junction bases: 4. The CDR3 runs to 15 residues. Germline V gene sequence: CDR1 KGHSH, CDR2 LQKENI. DNA of the CDR3: TGTGCCAGCTCACCCTCCGGGACAGGGAACTATGGCTACACCTTC. It translates to CASSPSGTGNYGYTF. Looking up the rest from reference TRBV18 and TRBJ1-2 gives the full variable domain: NAGVMQNPRHLVRRRGQEARLRCSPMKGHSHVYWYRQLPEEGLKFMVYLQKENIIDESGMPKERFSAEFPKEGPSILRIQQVVRGDSAAYFCASSPSGTGNYGYTFGSGTRLTVV.

The chain uses TRBV7-6 and TRBJ2-7; 12 bases fit TRBD2. The CDR3 covers 21 residues. Germline CDR1 reads SGHVS; CDR2 reads FNYEAQ. Germline trimming cut 4 bases from V and 0 bases from J; bases unmatched to any gene: 19. The CDR3 protein is CASSYRGRGTSGGSSSYEQYF. The CDR3 nucleotides are TGTGCCAGCAGCTATAGGGGTCGAGGCACTAGCGGGGGGTCGAGCTCCTACGAGCAGTACTTC.

This chain joins TRBV18 and TRBJ2-3; 8 positions agree with TRBD2. CDR1 and CDR2 (germline): KGHSH, LQKENI. The CDR3 sequence is 17 residues long. Trimming removed 6 bases from V and 0 bases from J; junction bases left unmatched: 11. CDR3 sequence: CASSDGAGVGSTDTQYF. CDR3 DNA sequence: TGTGCCAGCTCGGATGGAGCGGGAGTGGGGAGCACAGATACGCAGTATTTT. The entire variable domain, with the rest obtained from reference TRBV18 and TRBJ2-3, is as follows: NAGVMQNPRHLVRRRGQEARLRCSPMKGHSHVYWYRQLPEEGLKFMVYLQKENIIDESGMPKERFSAEFPKEGPSILRIQQVVRGDSAAYFCASSDGAGVGSTDTQYFGPGTRLTVL.

The chain joins TRBV5-1 to TRBJ2-7, with 9 bases that match TRBD1. CDR1 and CDR2 from the germline V gene are SGHRS and YFSETQ. J was trimmed by 4 bases and V by 4 bases; bases with no gene match: 6. The CDR3 has 14 amino acids. The CDR3 sequence: CASSGTGRGYEQYF. CDR3 DNA sequence: TGCGCCAGCAGCGGGACAGGGAGGGGTTACGAGCAGTACTTC. Together with reference TRBV5-1 and TRBJ2-7, the CDR3 gives the full variable domain: KAGVTQTPRYLIKTRGQQVTLSCSPISGHRSVSWYQQTPGQGLQFLFEYFSETQRNKGNFPGRFSGRQFSNSRSEMNVSTLELGDSALYLCASSGTGRGYEQYFGPGTRLTVT.